This section outlines one T cell receptor beta chain sequence together with its context. V lost 3 bases to trimming and J lost 5 bases, with 13 bases between them. Looked up from germline, CDR1 is SNHLY and CDR2 is FYNNEI. There are 14 residues in the CDR3. The data belong to a study of blood T cell repertoires in COVID-19. In the study overall: Material from acute and convalescent COVID-19 was sourced from the United States, Italy and Spain. PBMCs, B-cell-depleted T cells, or T cells were the source of the cDNA or gDNA that made up the material.

Per the study methods: Reference gene primer amplification gave nucleated cell count estimates. The protocol was immunoSEQ multiplex PCR, while the TCRdb copy is restricted to in-frame clones and leaves out a portion. V and J calls and clone size come straight from that table; D and trimming were deduced from the DNA. The sample shows approximately 71,000 clones, about 80% of them seen only once. The sequence derives from a woman older than 75 with acute or convalescent COVID-19. The V gene is TRBV2, the J gene TRBJ1-1, with unresolved D. The sequenced material came from peripheral blood. The CDR3 DNA follows: TGTGCCAGCAGTGAGTGGGAGGTGCAGACTGAAGCTTTCTTT. Translation gives CASSEWEVQTEAFF.